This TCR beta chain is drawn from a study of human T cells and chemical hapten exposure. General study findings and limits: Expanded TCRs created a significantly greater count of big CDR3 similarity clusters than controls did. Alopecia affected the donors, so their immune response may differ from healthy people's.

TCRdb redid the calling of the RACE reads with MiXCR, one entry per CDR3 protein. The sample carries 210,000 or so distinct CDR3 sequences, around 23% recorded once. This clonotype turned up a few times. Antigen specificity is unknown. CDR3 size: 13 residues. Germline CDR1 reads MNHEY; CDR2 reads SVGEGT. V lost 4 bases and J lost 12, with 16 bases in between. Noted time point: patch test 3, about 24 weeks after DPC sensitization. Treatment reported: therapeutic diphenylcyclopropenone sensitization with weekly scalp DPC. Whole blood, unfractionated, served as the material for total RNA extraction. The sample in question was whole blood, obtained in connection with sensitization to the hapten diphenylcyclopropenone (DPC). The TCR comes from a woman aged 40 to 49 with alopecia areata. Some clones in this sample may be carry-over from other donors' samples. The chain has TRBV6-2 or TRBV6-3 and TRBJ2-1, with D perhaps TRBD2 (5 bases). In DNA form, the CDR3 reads TGTGCCAGCAGTTTATCTAGCCCAGCAGGGCAGTTCTTC. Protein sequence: CASSLSSPAGQFF.